This T cell receptor beta chain originates from a study of T-cell memory formation after mild COVID-19. Looking at the study overall: Largely donor-specific sequence clusters came from a couple of donors.

For this clonotype: The antigen remains unidentified.

The CDR3 has 15 amino acids. Germline V gene lookup returns CDR1 SGHRS and CDR2 YFSETQ. Losses at the gene ends were 2 bases for V and 2 bases for J; bases not matched to a gene: 3. One entry per CDR3 protein, called by TCRdb with MiXCR from the 5' RACE reads. Of hundreds of thousands of distinct CDR3 sequences detected, 25% to 30% appear once; the ten largest clones hold approximately 13%. Findings and limits, study-wide: A subset of responding clones appeared in pre-infection memory, suggesting cross-reactive memory joined.

The sequence was obtained from an adult woman who had mild COVID-19 (a few samples of this study predate the infection). Cell type and time point are not known. The genes are TRBV5-1 and TRBJ2-3; 9 nucleotides align to TRBD1. The sample taken for sequencing was PBMCs or a T cell subset sorted from them (not recorded which). CDR3 amino acids: CASSFRDRDTDTQYF. The CDR3 DNA reads TGCGCCAGCAGCTTCCGGGACAGGGACACAGATACGCAGTATTTT.